The entry that follows covers one TCR beta chain sequence. The data stem from a study of blood T cell repertoires in COVID-19. Overall study: Samples taken during acute and convalescent COVID-19 were collected in the United States, Italy and Spain. The analysed material was cDNA or gDNA that came from T cells, B-cell-depleted T cells, or PBMCs.

Per the original methods: Reference gene primer amplification in the assay estimated nucleated cell counts. The repertoire was sequenced with immunoSEQ multiplex PCR; TCRdb's copy has only in-frame clones and lacks some. V, J and clone size derive from that table, while D and trimming were established from the DNA sequence. The sample shows hundreds of thousands of clones, around four fifths of them seen only once. The sequenced sample was peripheral blood. This receptor was identified in a woman aged 80 or over with acute or convalescent COVID-19.

DNA for the CDR3: TGTGCCAGCAGCCAGAGGGTGGGTTCACCCCTCCACTTT. It yields the protein CASSQRVGSPLHF. This rearrangement joins TRBV3-1 (or the pseudogene TRBV3-2) to TRBJ1-6; D ambiguous. Germline assignment: CDR1 LGHDT and CDR2 YNNKEL (reference sequence). V was cut by 3 bases and J by 9 bases, with 9 bases left in between. This CDR3 region has 13 residues.